Below are 8 T cell receptor beta chains sequenced from a single sample in a study of cytomegalovirus exposure and HLA in healthy donors. Data came from immunoSEQ multiplex PCR; TCRdb stores just in-frame clones and leaves some out. The sample contains over 55,000 clones, 96% of which appear only once. Material for sequencing was PBMCs. These receptors were obtained from a man between 18 and 35 years old in good health and CMV-seronegative.

The chain recombines TRBV5-1 with TRBJ2-1; TRBD1 aligns across 11 bases. The length of the CDR3 is 16 residues. Looked up from germline, CDR1 is SGHRS and CDR2 is YFSETQ. V shed 2 bases and J 4 bases; nucleotides not matched to a gene: 5. The DNA of the CDR3 is TGCGCCAGCAGCTTAAGGACAGGGGGCACTTACAATGAGCAGTTCTTC. Translated: CASSLRTGGTYNEQFF.

The rearrangement uses TRBV28 and TRBJ2-4, with a possible D match to TRBD2 (5 bases). The CDR3 has 11 residues. V was shortened by 3 bases and J by 14 bases, with 11 bases between the two germline ends. The germline V gene encodes CDR1 MDHEN and CDR2 SYDVKM. The CDR3 region is CASSFEGREYF. Here the CDR3 DNA reads TGTGCCAGCAGTTTCGAGGGCCGGGAGTACTTC.

The genes are TRBV5-8 and TRBJ2-7; the D is unclear. The length of the CDR3 is 13 residues. Germline V gene data show CDR1 as SGHTS and CDR2 as YDEGEE. The germline V and J ends were trimmed by 0 bases and 5 bases, with 9 bases remaining between them. CDR3 protein: CASSLAFGNEQYF. In DNA form, the CDR3 reads TGTGCCAGCAGCTTGGCGTTCGGTAACGAGCAGTACTTC.

The chain employs TRBV6-1 and TRBJ2-7, with 9 bases fitting TRBD1. Germline loops: CDR1 MNHNS, CDR2 SASEGT. This CDR3 is built from 15 residues. V was pared by 3 bases and J by 6 bases, with 9 bases of the junction left unmatched. Here the CDR3 reads CASSDLGQGRAEQYF. The CDR3 DNA sequence: TGTGCCAGCAGTGATCTGGGACAGGGAAGGGCCGAGCAGTACTTC.

The chain is built from TRBV9 and TRBJ1-3; D is perhaps TRBD1 (6 bases). Per the germline V gene, CDR1 is SGDLS and CDR2 is YYNGEE. CDR3 length equals 17 residues. Trimming cost V 3 bases and J 0 bases, with 16 bases left between them. Here the CDR3 reads CASSDNIFRGSGNTIYF. CDR3 nucleotide sequence: TGTGCCAGCAGCGATAACATTTTCAGGGGCTCTGGAAACACCATATATTTT.

This chain uses TRBV6-5 with TRBJ1-6, with D perhaps TRBD1 (5 bases). The V end was cut by 7 bases, the J end by 12 bases, with 16 bases between. The germline gives CDR1 MNHEY, CDR2 SVGAGI. The CDR3 runs to 13 residues. CDR3 in DNA: TGTGCCAGCATGAAGCAGGGTGGCCTACCCCTCCACTTT. Its translation: CASMKQGGLPLHF.

This clone has only one observation. The chain recombines TRBV11-1 with TRBJ2-1; 8 bases match TRBD2. CDR1 SGHAT and CDR2 FQDESV come from the germline V gene (reference sequence). The CDR3 is 15 amino acids. V shed 5 bases, J shed 0 bases, and the junction held 3 bases outside the gene matches. The CDR3 DNA follows: TGTGCCAGCAGCGAAAGCGGGAGCTCCTACAATGAGCAGTTCTTC. This translates into CASSESGSSYNEQFF.

This clone was seen only once. J is TRBJ1-5 and V is TRBV19, with 8 bases lining up with TRBD1. V was pared by 3 bases and J by 4 bases, with 8 bases of the junction left unmatched. The V gene's germline CDR1 is LNHDA and CDR2 SQIVND (reference sequence). CDR3 length: 16 residues. CDR3 loop: CASSIAGTGLNQPQHF. The CDR3, as DNA: TGTGCCAGTAGTATCGCCGGGACAGGCTTAAATCAGCCCCAGCATTTT.